This passage covers 23 T cell receptor beta chains from one sample sequenced in a study of PD-L1 blockade in urothelial cancer. Only in-frame clones appear in the TCRdb table, and some are missing; sequencing was by immunoSEQ multiplex PCR. The sample comprises roughly 87,000 clones, roughly 87% of which are singletons, and about 6% rests with the top ten. Sequencing was performed on PBMCs, taken around atezolizumab (anti-PD-L1) treatment. The source of these receptors is a woman aged 70-85 years with urothelial cancer.

The chain links TRBV10-3 to TRBJ2-3; the match to TRBD1 covers 7 bases. Germline V gives CDR1 ENHRY, CDR2 SYGVKD. Unmatched junction bases numbered 2, after V lost 10 bases and J lost 4 bases. This CDR3 region has 11 residues. For the CDR3, the DNA is TGTGCCACGCAGGGGGCAGATACGCAGTATTTT. Translated, it gives CATQGADTQYF.

J is TRBJ2-6 and V is TRBV7-3; D is ambiguous. V was pared by 6 bases and J by 0 bases, with 6 bases between. Per germline, CDR1 SGHTA and CDR2 FQGTGA. The CDR3 runs to 14 residues. CDR3 nucleotides: TGTGCCAGCAGTCGAGACTCTGGGGCCAACGTCCTGACTTTC. This translates into CASSRDSGANVLTF.

The chain has TRBV30 and TRBJ2-3; 11 bases line up with TRBD1. Trimming removed 1 base from V and 5 bases from J; junction bases left unmatched: 8. Looked up from germline, CDR1 is GTSNPN and CDR2 is SVGIG (reference sequence). The CDR3 consists of 16 residues. For the CDR3, the DNA is TGTGCCTGGAGTGGCGGACAGGGGGCGGGCGGAGATACGCAGTATTTT. Its translation: CAWSGGQGAGGDTQYF. The complete variable domain, with remaining parts taken from reference TRBV30 and TRBJ2-3, reads SQTIHQWPATLVQPVGSPLSLECTVEGTSNPNLYWYRQAAGRGLQLLFYSVGIGQISSEVPQNLSASRPQDRQFILSSKKLLLSDSGFYLCAWSGGQGAGGDTQYFGPGTRLTVL.

This clone was recorded only once. The chain couples TRBV7-2 to TRBJ2-1; 7 nucleotides line up with TRBD2. Germline CDR1 reads SGHTA; CDR2 reads FQGNSA. V was clipped by 4 bases and J by 7 bases; unmatched bases: 10. The CDR3 covers 15 residues. CDR3 in DNA: TGTGCCAGCAGCTCCTCACGGGGGGTTCATAATGAGCAGTTCTTC. Its protein product is CASSSSRGVHNEQFF.

The chain employs TRBV2 and TRBJ1-2; D possibly corresponds to TRBD1 (5 bases). Germline V lookup: CDR1 SNHLY, CDR2 FYNNEI. The CDR3 extends over 14 amino acids. The V gene lost 6 bases and the J gene lost 3 bases, with 14 bases spanning the gap. The CDR3 sequence is CASSSTGDDYGYTF. CDR3 nucleotide sequence: TGTGCCAGCAGCTCCACGGGGGATGACTATGGCTACACCTTC.

The rearrangement uses TRBV11-3 and TRBJ2-5; 11 bases are a match to TRBD1. CDR3 length equals 16 residues. V trimming: 1 base; J trimming: 1 base; junction bases outside the gene matches: 2. Germline V lookup: CDR1 SGHNT, CDR2 YENEEA. CDR3 loop: CASSLGGTGGQETQYF. CDR3 in DNA: TGTGCCAGCAGCTTAGGAGGGACAGGGGGCCAAGAGACCCAGTACTTC.

The chain joins TRBV5-4 to TRBJ2-1, with 8 bases lining up with TRBD1. Germline V lookup: CDR1 SGHNT, CDR2 YYREEE (reference sequence). The CDR3 has 15 residues. Unmatched junction bases numbered 4, after V lost 3 bases and J lost 2 bases. The CDR3 DNA reads TGTGCCAGCAGCTCAGGACAGGGCACCTACAATGAGCAGTTCTTC. It translates to CASSSGQGTYNEQFF.

This chain connects TRBV4-1 to TRBJ2-7, with 11 nucleotides matching TRBD2. V lost 4 bases, J lost 5 bases, and 7 bases stayed unmatched. The CDR3 consists of 15 residues. Germline V lookup: CDR1 MGHRA, CDR2 YSYEKL. CDR3 in amino acids: CASSPPGTSGNEQYF. The DNA of the CDR3 is TGCGCCAGCAGCCCTCCCGGGACTAGCGGCAACGAGCAGTACTTC.

This rearrangement joins TRBV28 to TRBJ1-2, with no clear D. V lost 7 bases, J lost 3 bases, and 15 bases lay in between. The CDR3 contains 14 residues. Per germline, CDR1 MDHEN and CDR2 SYDVKM. This CDR3 is CASKLGSWDYGYTF. The CDR3 nucleotides read TGTGCCAGCAAACTGGGCAGTTGGGACTATGGCTACACCTTC.

The chain uses TRBV6-4 and TRBJ1-1; D is unclear. The CDR3 totals 14 residues. V was shortened by 4 bases and J by 2 bases, with 11 bases between the two germline ends. Germline V gene lookup returns CDR1 MRHNA and CDR2 SNTAGT. CDR3 sequence: CASSVGPGNTEAFF. As DNA, the CDR3 is TGTGCCAGCAGTGTCGGCCCGGGAAACACTGAAGCTTTCTTT.

On this clone itself: The limits of the CDR3 on the DNA are not certain, so only TCRdb's listed CDR3 is given. The chain's CDR3 is CASSEVARGTFF. The chain links TRBV6-1 to TRBJ1-1. The CDR3 is 12 residues long, ends included. Looked up from germline, CDR1 is MNHNS and CDR2 is SASEGT.

V and J are TRBV5-6 and TRBJ1-2; perhaps TRBD1 as D (5 bases). Germline V gives CDR1 SGHDT, CDR2 YYEEEE. The CDR3 sequence is 14 residues long. The ends were cut back, 4 bases at V and 3 bases at J, with 13 bases in the middle. The CDR3 sequence: CASSILGTDYGYTF. As DNA, the CDR3 is TGTGCCAGCAGCATTTTGGGGACTGACTATGGCTACACCTTC. The variable domain in full, completed from reference TRBV5-6 and TRBJ1-2, reads DAGVTQSPTHLIKTRGQQVTLRCSPKSGHDTVSWYQQALGQGPQFIFQYYEEEERQRGNFPDRFSGHQFPNYSSELNVNALLLGDSALYLCASSILGTDYGYTFGSGTRLTVV.

The chain couples TRBV6-5 to TRBJ2-3; TRBD2 is a possible D gene (7 bases). V was pared by 7 bases and J by 3 bases, with 11 bases between. The CDR3 is 13 residues long. Germline lookup yields CDR1 MNHEY and CDR2 SVGAGI. The CDR3 is CASKGGVTDTQYF. CDR3 bases: TGTGCCAGCAAAGGGGGGGTAACAGATACGCAGTATTTT.

The chain links TRBV5-1 to TRBJ2-7; 11 bases align to TRBD2. The CDR3 sequence is 16 residues long. The V gene end was trimmed by 3 bases and the J gene end by 4 bases; junction bases not matched to a gene: 9. Germline CDR1 and CDR2: SGHRS and YFSETQ. CDR3 in DNA: TGCGCCAGCAGCTCGGTACTAGCGGGAGAAAAATACGAGCAGTACTTC. Translating it yields CASSSVLAGEKYEQYF.

The rearrangement uses TRBV5-1 and TRBJ2-5, with 11 bases fitting TRBD1. The V and J ends lost 4 bases and 4 bases, in that order; junction bases with no gene match: 12. This CDR3 is 17 amino acids long. Germline CDR1 reads SGHRS; CDR2 reads YFSETQ. The chain's CDR3 is CASSQELGQGARETQYF. The CDR3 DNA sequence: TGCGCCAGCAGCCAGGAACTTGGACAGGGGGCACGAGAGACCCAGTACTTC.

The genes are TRBV10-3 and TRBJ1-2, with a tentative D call TRBD1 (6 bases). CDR3 length: 14 residues. Trimming removed 6 bases from V and 1 base from J, with 12 bases in between. The germline V gene has CDR1 ENHRY and CDR2 SYGVKD. The CDR3 bases are TGTGCCATCAGCCCAGGGGATTATAACTATGGCTACACCTTC. It codes for CAISPGDYNYGYTF.

V and J are TRBV14 and TRBJ2-6, with D perhaps TRBD1 (6 bases). V gave up 1 base and J gave up 4 bases, with 14 bases separating them. CDR1 SGHDN and CDR2 FVKESK come from the germline V gene. The CDR3 contains 17 residues. The CDR3 region is CASSQVFQGPGANVLTF. As DNA, the CDR3 is TGTGCCAGCAGCCAAGTATTTCAGGGGCCCGGGGCCAACGTCCTGACTTTC.

In this sample, this clone turned up a few times. The chain has TRBV5-1 and TRBJ1-1; 9 positions agree with TRBD1. The length of the CDR3 is 16 residues. V was pared by 0 bases and J by 1 base, with 4 bases of the junction left unmatched. Looked up from germline, CDR1 is SGHRS and CDR2 is YFSETQ. This CDR3 reads CASSLGVGQGNTEAFF. DNA of the CDR3: TGCGCCAGCAGCTTGGGGGTGGGACAGGGGAACACTGAAGCTTTCTTT.

This chain links TRBV28 with TRBJ2-1, with 12 bases identical to TRBD2. The CDR3 has 16 residues. Per the germline V gene, CDR1 is MDHEN and CDR2 is SYDVKM. V dropped 4 bases and J dropped 5; count of bases not matched to a gene: 6. The CDR3 protein is CASSYASGGAHNEQFF. In DNA form, the CDR3 reads TGTGCCAGCAGTTACGCTAGCGGGGGGGCTCACAATGAGCAGTTCTTC.

This clone has only one observation. The chain employs TRBV19 and TRBJ2-3; 8 positions agree with TRBD2. This CDR3 is 15 amino acids long. After removal of 3 bases from V and 1 base from J, the junction contained 3 bases not matched to a gene. Per germline, CDR1 LNHDA and CDR2 SQIVND (reference sequence). In nucleotides, the CDR3 is TGTGCCAGTAGTATTCCGGGGGGGGGCACAGATACGCAGTATTTT. This sequence encodes CASSIPGGGTDTQYF.

The rearrangement links TRBV19 to TRBJ1-2; a weak D match, TRBD1 (5 bases). CDR1 is LNHDA and CDR2 is SQIVND in the germline V gene (reference sequence). This CDR3 has 14 residues. Trimming took 3 bases from V and 4 from J, leaving 12 bases between them. The CDR3 reads CASSIQGASYGYTF. CDR3 bases: TGTGCCAGTAGTATCCAAGGGGCTTCCTATGGCTACACCTTC.

The chain has TRBV11-3 and TRBJ2-1; the match to TRBD2 covers 8 bases. CDR1 is SGHNT, CDR2 YENEEA, per germline. With V trimmed by 5 bases and J by 9 bases, 9 bases remained unmatched. The length of the CDR3 is 14 residues. CDR3 sequence (DNA): TGTGCCAGCAGCCCCCGAGCGGGAGATACTGAGCAGTTCTTC. Translation gives CASSPRAGDTEQFF.

The rearrangement uses TRBV6-1 and TRBJ2-1; 7 bases agree with TRBD1. CDR3 length equals 15 residues. V trimming: 10 bases; J trimming: 2 bases; junction bases outside the gene matches: 11. In germline, CDR1 is MNHNS, CDR2 SASEGT. This chain's CDR3 is CATRLTGVPYNEQFF. CDR3 DNA sequence: TGTGCCACCCGTCTCACAGGGGTCCCCTACAATGAGCAGTTCTTC.